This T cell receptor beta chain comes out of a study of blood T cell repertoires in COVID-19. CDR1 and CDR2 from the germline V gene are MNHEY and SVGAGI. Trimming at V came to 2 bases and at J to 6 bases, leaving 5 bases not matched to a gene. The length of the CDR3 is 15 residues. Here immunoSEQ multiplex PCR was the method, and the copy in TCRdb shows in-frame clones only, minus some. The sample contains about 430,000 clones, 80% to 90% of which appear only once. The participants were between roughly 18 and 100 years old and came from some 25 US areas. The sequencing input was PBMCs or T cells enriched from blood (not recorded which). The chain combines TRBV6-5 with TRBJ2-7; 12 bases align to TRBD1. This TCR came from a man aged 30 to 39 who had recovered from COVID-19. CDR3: CASSYTGTGGFEQYF. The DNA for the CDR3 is TGTGCCAGCAGTTACACCGGGACAGGGGGCTTCGAGCAGTACTTC.